These 32 T cell receptor beta chains originate from one sample sequenced in a study of blood T cell repertoires in COVID-19. TCRdb keeps only in-frame clones here, not all; method: immunoSEQ multiplex PCR. The sample records approximately 150,000 clones, approximately 91% being singletons. Sequenced material: peripheral blood. These receptor sequences come from a man between 18 and 29 years old with COVID-19, enrolled during active disease.

This chain links TRBV28 with TRBJ2-7, with D possibly being TRBD1 (6 bases). V shed 10 bases and J shed 5 bases, with 24 bases lying between them. Germline-derived CDR1 and CDR2 are MDHEN and SYDVKM. CDR3 length equals 15 residues. The CDR3 here is CATAFSYAGVHEQYF. The CDR3 DNA reads as TGTGCCACCGCGTTCTCTTATGCAGGGGTCCACGAGCAGTACTTC.

This chain links TRBV12-3 or TRBV12-4 with TRBJ2-7, with 8 bases aligning to TRBD1. The CDR3 is made up of 13 amino acids. The V gene end was trimmed by 6 bases and the J gene end by 4 bases; junction bases not matched to a gene: 5. Here the CDR3 reads CASSLQGGYEQYF. DNA of the CDR3: TGTGCCAGCAGCTTACAGGGGGGTTACGAGCAGTACTTC.

With respect to this clone: The germline gene is not matched at one end of the junction; a read error may be the cause. The chain recombines TRBV5-1 with TRBJ1-4; 10 nucleotides match TRBD1. The CDR3 runs 15 residues. CDR1 is SGHRS, CDR2 YFSETQ, per germline. The DNA of the CDR3 is TGCGCCAGCAGCTTGGTGGGGGACAGGGGTGAAAAACTGCTTTTT. This gives the protein CASSLVGDRGEKLLF. The full variable domain, completed using reference TRBV5-1 and TRBJ1-4, is KAGVTQTPRYLIKTRGQQVTLSCSPISGHRSVSWYQQTPGQGLQFLFEYFSETQRNKGNFPGRFSGRQFSNSRSEMNVSTLELGDSALYLCASSLVGDRGEKLLFGSGTQLSVL.

The chain employs TRBV16 and TRBJ2-2; D not resolved. Germline assignment: CDR1 KGHSY and CDR2 FQNENV. With 1 base removed from V and 2 bases from J, the gap between germline ends came to 11 bases. This CDR3 spans 16 amino acids. CDR3: CASSQFKPYNTGELFF. Here the CDR3 DNA reads TGTGCCAGCAGCCAATTTAAGCCGTACAACACCGGGGAGCTGTTTTTT.

The chain couples TRBV7-9 to TRBJ2-7; no firm D call. The germline V gene encodes CDR1 SEHNR and CDR2 FQNEAQ (reference sequence). This CDR3 region has 14 residues. V lost 5 bases and J lost 4, with 15 bases in between. CDR3 coding DNA: TGTGCCAGCAGCCGAGCACCGCCAAGATACGAGCAGTACTTC. It yields the protein CASSRAPPRYEQYF.

The chain links TRBV7-2 to TRBJ2-2, with 10 bases identical to TRBD1. The CDR3 runs to 17 residues. J gave up 5 bases and V 5 bases, and 11 bases lay outside the gene matches. The germline CDR1 and CDR2 sequences are SGHTA and FQGNSA. CDR3 region: CASSPQVRTGGTGELFF. CDR3 DNA: TGTGCCAGCAGCCCCCAGGTCCGGACAGGGGGTACCGGGGAGCTGTTTTTT.

J is TRBJ2-1 and V is TRBV9, with 7 bases that match TRBD2. Germline V gene lookup returns CDR1 SGDLS and CDR2 YYNGEE. This CDR3 has 15 amino acids. V lost 2 bases to trimming and J lost 1 base; unmatched junction nucleotides: 3. As DNA, the CDR3 is TGTGCCAGCAGCGTGGGAGGGGCGTCCTACAATGAGCAGTTCTTC. Protein product: CASSVGGASYNEQFF.

The V call is TRBV13, the J call TRBJ2-1; 12 nucleotides align to TRBD2. This CDR3 has 19 amino acids. Germline CDR1 and CDR2: PRHDT and FYEKMQ (reference sequence). J gave up 0 bases and V 2 bases, and 8 bases lay outside the gene matches. This chain's CDR3 is CASSLNIGLAGSSYNEQFF. DNA for the CDR3: TGTGCCAGCAGCTTAAATATCGGACTAGCGGGAAGCTCCTACAATGAGCAGTTCTTC.

This CDR3 reads CASSLEDRASDEQYF. CDR3 nucleotides: TGTGCCAGCAGTTTAGAGGACAGGGCTAGTGACGAGCAGTACTTC. V gene TRBV27 combines with J gene TRBJ2-7; 8 bases are a match to TRBD1. Unmatched junction bases numbered 8, after V lost 2 bases and J lost 5 bases. Germline V gene sequence: CDR1 MNHEY, CDR2 SMNVEV (reference sequence). CDR3 length: 15 amino acids.

The V and J genes are TRBV7-9 and TRBJ1-2, with a weak D call TRBD1 (6 bases). Germline CDR1 is SEHNR and CDR2 is FQNEAQ (reference sequence). CDR3 size: 14 residues. Trimming removed 5 bases from V and 2 bases from J, with 12 bases in between. CDR3 nucleotides: TGTGCCAGCAGCCCGCTACAGGGAAACTATGGCTACACCTTC. Translation: CASSPLQGNYGYTF.

The chain recombines TRBV5-1 with TRBJ1-4; weak D call: TRBD1 (6 bases). The CDR3 is 12 residues long. The V gene's germline CDR1 is SGHRS and CDR2 YFSETQ. V dropped 4 bases and J dropped 12 bases, with 13 bases sitting between them. CDR3 bases: TGCGCCAGCAGCATATCAAACAGGGAACTGTTTTTT. Translated: CASSISNRELFF.

CDR3 coding DNA: TGTGCCAGCGGATTGGGACAGAACACCGGGGAGCTGTTTTTT. Amino acids: CASGLGQNTGELFF. This chain connects TRBV7-9 to TRBJ2-2, with D possibly matching TRBD1 (6 bases). Trimming took off 8 bases at V and 1 base at J, with 11 bases between the two ends. CDR3 length: 14 residues. Germline CDR1 is SEHNR and CDR2 is FQNEAQ (reference sequence).

J is TRBJ2-2 and V is TRBV24-1; D is unresolved. The CDR3 sequence is 14 residues long. Germline V gene sequence: CDR1 KGHDR, CDR2 SFDVKD. V lost 3 bases and J lost 1, with 5 bases in between. The CDR3 DNA reads as TGTGCCACCAGTGATATCGGGAACACCGGGGAGCTGTTTTTT. Its translation: CATSDIGNTGELFF.

The chain recombines TRBV5-1 with TRBJ2-7; TRBD2 agrees at 9 bases. Per the germline V gene, CDR1 is SGHRS and CDR2 is YFSETQ. J gave up 4 bases and V 1 base, and 6 bases lay outside the gene matches. The CDR3 is made up of 15 amino acids. DNA for the CDR3: TGCGCCAGCAGCTTGTACGGTAGCGGGAGATACGAGCAGTACTTC. Protein product: CASSLYGSGRYEQYF.

V gene TRBV4-3 combines with J gene TRBJ2-7, with TRBD2 matching over 12 bases. The CDR3 contains 16 residues. Germline CDR1 LGHNA, CDR2 YSLEER. V lost 4 bases, J lost 3 bases, and 7 bases stayed unmatched. In DNA, the CDR3 is TGCGCCAGCAGCCCCCGGACTAGCGGGAATTTCTACGAGCAGTACTTC. Translation: CASSPRTSGNFYEQYF.

The genes are TRBV7-9 and TRBJ1-1; weak D call: TRBD1 (5 bases). The CDR3 is made up of 15 amino acids. Trimming removed 5 bases at V and 4 bases at J, with 17 bases between. CDR1 and CDR2 from the germline V gene are SEHNR and FQNEAQ (reference sequence). CDR3: CASSPVGGRGTEAFF. In DNA form, the CDR3 reads TGTGCCAGCAGCCCGGTGGGCGGAAGGGGCACTGAAGCTTTCTTT. Filled out from reference TRBV7-9 and TRBJ1-1, the complete variable domain reads DTGVSQNPRHKITKRGQNVTFRCDPISEHNRLYWYRQTLGQGPEFLTYFQNEAQLEKSRLLSDRFSAERPKGSFSTLEIQRTEQGDSAMYLCASSPVGGRGTEAFFGQGTRLTVV.

The chain couples TRBV27 to TRBJ2-7, with 8 nucleotides matching TRBD1. The CDR3 contains 14 residues. The V segment lost 8 bases and the J segment 7 bases; nucleotides outside the gene matches: 13. Germline V CDR1 and CDR2: MNHEY, SMNVEV (reference sequence). DNA of the CDR3: TGTGCCAGCTCTTTCTCCAGGGGGCAGGGGGAGCAGTACTTC. It is translated as CASSFSRGQGEQYF.

This chain uses TRBV4-2 with TRBJ2-5; 8 bases are a match to TRBD2. The CDR3 is 19 amino acids. CDR1 and CDR2 (germline): LGHNA, YNFKEQ. V was pared by 1 base and J by 2 bases, with 15 bases of the junction left unmatched. The CDR3 loop reads CASSQVVRGTRELQETQYF. CDR3 coding DNA: TGTGCCAGCAGCCAAGTTGTTCGCGGGACTAGAGAATTACAAGAGACCCAGTACTTC.

This clone was picked up one time. The chain couples TRBV12-5 to TRBJ2-1; D is perhaps TRBD2 (5 bases). The ends were cut back, 0 bases at V and 2 bases at J, with 17 bases in the middle. The germline CDR1 and CDR2 sequences are LGHNT and FRNRAP. The CDR3 length is 18 residues. The CDR3 loop is CASGLVLSPRRTYNEQFF. Here the CDR3 DNA reads TGTGCTAGTGGTTTGGTACTATCCCCCAGGAGGACCTACAATGAGCAGTTCTTC.

Written as DNA, the CDR3 is TGTGCCAGCAGCAAGGGAGGGTACGAGCAGTACTTC. This codes for CASSKGGYEQYF. This rearrangement joins TRBV9 to TRBJ2-7; 7 bases match TRBD2. Germline V lookup: CDR1 SGDLS, CDR2 YYNGEE. This CDR3 spans 12 amino acids. Losses at the gene ends were 4 bases for V and 4 bases for J; bases not matched to a gene: 2.

V and J are TRBV28 and TRBJ2-5; possible D gene TRBD1, 7 bases. Germline V gives CDR1 MDHEN, CDR2 SYDVKM. CDR3 size: 15 residues. Trimming left V 3 bases short and J 4 bases short, with 15 bases between. CDR3 amino acids: CASSFGGGSRETQYF. The CDR3 region has the DNA TGTGCCAGCAGTTTTGGAGGGGGCTCTAGAGAGACCCAGTACTTC.

The V call is TRBV30, the J call TRBJ2-7, with D unresolved. The CDR3 is made up of 13 amino acids. CDR1 is GTSNPN and CDR2 is SVGIG in the germline V gene (reference sequence). V lost 6 bases, J lost 0 bases, and 12 bases lay in between. This CDR3 reads CACRLISSYEQYF. The CDR3 coding sequence is TGTGCCTGTCGTCTGATCAGCTCCTACGAGCAGTACTTC. The entire variable domain, with the rest obtained from reference TRBV30 and TRBJ2-7, is as follows: SQTIHQWPATLVQPVGSPLSLECTVEGTSNPNLYWYRQAAGRGLQLLFYSVGIGQISSEVPQNLSASRPQDRQFILSSKKLLLSDSGFYLCACRLISSYEQYFGPGTRLTVT.

The J gene is TRBJ2-7, the V gene TRBV19, with D unresolved. V was cut by 3 bases and J by 0 bases, with 12 bases left in between. The CDR3 totals 15 residues. The germline V gene encodes CDR1 LNHDA and CDR2 SQIVND (reference sequence). The CDR3 bases are TGTGCCAGTAGTATCGGCGGCCGGAGCTCCTACGAGCAGTACTTC. Protein: CASSIGGRSSYEQYF.

This clone has just one count. The CDR3 sequence is CASSLNAIPSRGIQYF. The CDR3 DNA is TGTGCCAGCAGCTTGAACGCCATTCCTTCTCGGGGCATTCAGTACTTC. The chain combines TRBV5-6 with TRBJ2-4; possible D gene TRBD2, 5 bases. Germline V gives CDR1 SGHDT, CDR2 YYEEEE. The CDR3 is made up of 16 amino acids. The ends were cut back, 1 base at V and 9 bases at J, with 20 bases in the middle.

The chain links TRBV10-3 to TRBJ2-7, with D perhaps matching TRBD2 (6 bases). Looked up from germline, CDR1 is ENHRY and CDR2 is SYGVKD. This CDR3 has 13 amino acids. Trimming removed 4 bases from V and 5 bases from J, with 12 bases in between. This CDR3 is CAISARESHEQYF. The CDR3 coding sequence is TGTGCCATCAGTGCTCGGGAGAGCCACGAGCAGTACTTC.

The table lists this clone with a count of one. The J gene is TRBJ2-5, the V gene TRBV27; no clear D gene. Per the germline V gene, CDR1 is MNHEY and CDR2 is SMNVEV (reference sequence). The CDR3 length is 12 residues. V was trimmed by 4 bases and J by 5 bases, leaving 8 bases between them. The CDR3 loop reads CASSSAGETQYF. As DNA, the CDR3 is TGTGCCAGCAGTTCCGCCGGGGAGACCCAGTACTTC.

The genes are TRBV5-1 and TRBJ1-3; D may be TRBD1 (6 bases). Looked up from germline, CDR1 is SGHRS and CDR2 is YFSETQ. V was trimmed by 1 base and J by 6 bases, leaving 11 bases between them. The CDR3 totals 14 residues. CDR3 residues: CASSLQGLENTIYF. The DNA for the CDR3 is TGCGCCAGCAGCTTGCAGGGGCTAGAAAACACCATATATTTT.

Worth noting for this clone: At one of its ends the junction is not consistent with the germline gene, which may arise from a read error. The chain combines TRBV4-1 with TRBJ1-4, with D uncertain. This CDR3 has 16 residues. The germline CDR1 and CDR2 sequences are MGHRA and YSYEKL. In DNA form, the CDR3 reads TGCGCCAGCAGCCAAGCTCCCCCCCCACGGGATGAAAAACTGCTTTTT. This sequence encodes CASSQAPPPRDEKLLF.

This clone was counted once. CDR3 in DNA: TGTGCCAGCTCACCTCGTCACCAAGAGACCCAGTACTTC. Amino acids: CASSPRHQETQYF. The V gene is TRBV18, the J gene TRBJ2-5; D not resolved. There are 13 residues in the CDR3. Trimming shortened V by 3 bases and J by 0 bases, and 5 bases separated the two germline ends. The germline V gene encodes CDR1 KGHSH and CDR2 LQKENI.

The rearrangement joins TRBV7-2 to TRBJ1-5; 9 nucleotides agree with TRBD1. The CDR3 totals 15 residues. J lost 1 base, V lost 4 bases, and 2 bases had no gene match. Germline V gene lookup returns CDR1 SGHTA and CDR2 FQGNSA. The DNA of the CDR3 is TGTGCCAGCAGCTCCGGGACAGGGAGCAATCAGCCCCAGCATTTT. Translation gives CASSSGTGSNQPQHF.

The chain has TRBV5-6 and TRBJ2-2, with TRBD1 as a possible D gene (6 bases). The CDR3 extends over 13 amino acids. Trimming pared 3 bases from V and 7 bases from J, leaving 10 bases between. The germline CDR1 and CDR2 sequences are SGHDT and YYEEEE. The CDR3 DNA is TGTGCCAGCAGCTACGGACAGATCGGGGAGCTGTTTTTT. Translated: CASSYGQIGELFF. Together with reference TRBV5-6 and TRBJ2-2, the CDR3 gives the full variable domain: DAGVTQSPTHLIKTRGQQVTLRCSPKSGHDTVSWYQQALGQGPQFIFQYYEEEERQRGNFPDRFSGHQFPNYSSELNVNALLLGDSALYLCASSYGQIGELFFGEGSRLTVL.

The genes are TRBV9 and TRBJ2-1; tentatively, D is TRBD2 (7 bases). The CDR3 totals 15 residues. V lost 1 base and J 4 bases, leaving 12 bases between the germline ends. From germline, CDR1 is SGDLS and CDR2 YYNGEE. The DNA of the CDR3 is TGTGCCAGCAGCGTAACCAGCGGGACATACAATGAGCAGTTCTTC. It translates to CASSVTSGTYNEQFF.